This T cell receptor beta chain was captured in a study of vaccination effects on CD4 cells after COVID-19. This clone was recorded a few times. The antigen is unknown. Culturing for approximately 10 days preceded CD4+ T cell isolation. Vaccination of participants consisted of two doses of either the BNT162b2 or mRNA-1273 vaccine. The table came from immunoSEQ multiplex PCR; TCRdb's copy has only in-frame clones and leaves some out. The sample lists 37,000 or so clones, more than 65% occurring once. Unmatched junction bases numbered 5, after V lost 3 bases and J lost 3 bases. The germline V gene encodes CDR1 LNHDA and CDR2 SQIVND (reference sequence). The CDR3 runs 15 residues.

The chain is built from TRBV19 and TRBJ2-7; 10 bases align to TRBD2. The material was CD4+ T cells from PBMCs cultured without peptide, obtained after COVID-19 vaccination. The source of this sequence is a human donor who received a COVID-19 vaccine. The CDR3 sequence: CASSMERGGHYEQYF. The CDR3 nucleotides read TGTGCCAGTAGTATGGAGCGGGGGGGCCACTACGAGCAGTACTTC.